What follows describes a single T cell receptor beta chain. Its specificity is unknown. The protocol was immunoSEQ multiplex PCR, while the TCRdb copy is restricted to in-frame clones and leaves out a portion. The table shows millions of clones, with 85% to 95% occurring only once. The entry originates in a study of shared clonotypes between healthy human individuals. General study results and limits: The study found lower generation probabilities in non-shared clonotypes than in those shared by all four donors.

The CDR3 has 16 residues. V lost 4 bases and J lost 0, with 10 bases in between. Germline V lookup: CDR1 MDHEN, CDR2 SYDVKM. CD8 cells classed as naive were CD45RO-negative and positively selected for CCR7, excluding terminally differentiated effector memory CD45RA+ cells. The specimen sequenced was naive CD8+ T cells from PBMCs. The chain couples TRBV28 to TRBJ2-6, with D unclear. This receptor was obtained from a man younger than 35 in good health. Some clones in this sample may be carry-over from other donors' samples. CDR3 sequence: CASSYFVFSGANVLTF. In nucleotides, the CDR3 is TGTGCCAGCAGTTATTTCGTTTTCTCTGGGGCCAACGTCCTGACTTTC. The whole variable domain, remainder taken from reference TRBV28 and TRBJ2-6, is DVKVTQSSRYLVKRTGEKVFLECVQDMDHENMFWYRQDPGLGLRLIYFSYDVKMKEKGDIPEGYSVSREKKERFSLILESASTNQTSMYLCASSYFVFSGANVLTFGAGSRLTVL.